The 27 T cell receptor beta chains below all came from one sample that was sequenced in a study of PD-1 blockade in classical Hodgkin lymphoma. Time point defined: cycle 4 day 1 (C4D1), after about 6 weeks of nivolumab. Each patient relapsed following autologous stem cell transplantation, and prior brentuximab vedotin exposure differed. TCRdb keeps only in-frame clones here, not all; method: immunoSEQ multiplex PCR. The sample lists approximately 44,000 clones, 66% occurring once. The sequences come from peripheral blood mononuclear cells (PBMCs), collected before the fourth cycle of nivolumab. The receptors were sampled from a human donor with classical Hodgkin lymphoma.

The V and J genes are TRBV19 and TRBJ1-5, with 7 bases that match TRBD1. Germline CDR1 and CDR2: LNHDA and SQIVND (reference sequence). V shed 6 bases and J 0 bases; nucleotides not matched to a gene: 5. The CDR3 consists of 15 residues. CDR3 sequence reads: CASRPTGNSNQPQHF. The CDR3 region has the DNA TGTGCCAGTAGGCCGACAGGGAATAGCAATCAGCCCCAGCATTTT.

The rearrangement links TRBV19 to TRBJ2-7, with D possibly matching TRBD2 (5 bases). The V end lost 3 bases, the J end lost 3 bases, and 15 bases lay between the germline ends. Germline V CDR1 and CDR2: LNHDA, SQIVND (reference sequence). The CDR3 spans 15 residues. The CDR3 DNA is TGTGCCAGTAGTATTACCGAGGGAAGGAACTACGAGCAGTACTTC. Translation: CASSITEGRNYEQYF.

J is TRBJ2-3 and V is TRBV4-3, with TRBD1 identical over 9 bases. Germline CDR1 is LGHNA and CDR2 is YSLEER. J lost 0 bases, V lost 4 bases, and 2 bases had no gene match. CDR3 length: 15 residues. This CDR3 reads CASSPQGASTDTQYF. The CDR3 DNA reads TGCGCCAGCAGCCCACAGGGGGCGAGCACAGATACGCAGTATTTT.

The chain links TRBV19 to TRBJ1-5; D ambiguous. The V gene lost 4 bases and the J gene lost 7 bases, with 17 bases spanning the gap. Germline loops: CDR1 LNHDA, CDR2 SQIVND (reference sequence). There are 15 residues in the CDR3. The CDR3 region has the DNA TGTGCCAGTAGTAGGGTCAGCCAGATCGGGCAGCCCCAGCATTTT. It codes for CASSRVSQIGQPQHF.

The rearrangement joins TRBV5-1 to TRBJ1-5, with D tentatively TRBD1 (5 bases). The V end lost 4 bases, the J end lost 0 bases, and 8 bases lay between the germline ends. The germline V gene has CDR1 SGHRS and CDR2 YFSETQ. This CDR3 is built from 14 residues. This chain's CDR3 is CASSPDISNQPQHF. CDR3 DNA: TGCGCCAGCAGCCCGGACATTAGCAATCAGCCCCAGCATTTT.

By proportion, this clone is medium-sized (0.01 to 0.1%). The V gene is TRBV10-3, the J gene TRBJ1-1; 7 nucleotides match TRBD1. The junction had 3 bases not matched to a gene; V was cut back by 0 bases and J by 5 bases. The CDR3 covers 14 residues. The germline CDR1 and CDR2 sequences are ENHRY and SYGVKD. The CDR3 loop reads CAISESLTGTEAFF. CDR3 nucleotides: TGTGCCATCAGTGAGTCGCTGACAGGGACTGAAGCTTTCTTT.

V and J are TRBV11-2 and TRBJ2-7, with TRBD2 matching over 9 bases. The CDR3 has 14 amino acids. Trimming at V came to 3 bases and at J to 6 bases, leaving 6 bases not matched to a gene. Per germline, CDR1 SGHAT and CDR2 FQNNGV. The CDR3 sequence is CASSFGTSLAEQYF. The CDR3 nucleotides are TGTGCCAGCAGCTTCGGGACTAGCTTAGCCGAGCAGTACTTC.

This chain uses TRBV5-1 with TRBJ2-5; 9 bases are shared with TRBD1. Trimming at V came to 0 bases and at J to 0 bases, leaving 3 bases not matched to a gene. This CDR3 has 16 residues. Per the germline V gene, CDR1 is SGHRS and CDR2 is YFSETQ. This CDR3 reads CASSLAGTGNQETQYF. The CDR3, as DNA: TGCGCCAGCAGCTTGGCCGGGACAGGGAACCAAGAGACCCAGTACTTC.

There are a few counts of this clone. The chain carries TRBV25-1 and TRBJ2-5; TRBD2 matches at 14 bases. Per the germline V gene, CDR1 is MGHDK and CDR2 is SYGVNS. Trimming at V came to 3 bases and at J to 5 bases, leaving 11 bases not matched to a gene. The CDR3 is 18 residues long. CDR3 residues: CASSEGTSGGLGWETQYF. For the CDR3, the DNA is TGTGCCAGCAGTGAGGGGACTAGCGGGGGCCTCGGGTGGGAGACCCAGTACTTC.

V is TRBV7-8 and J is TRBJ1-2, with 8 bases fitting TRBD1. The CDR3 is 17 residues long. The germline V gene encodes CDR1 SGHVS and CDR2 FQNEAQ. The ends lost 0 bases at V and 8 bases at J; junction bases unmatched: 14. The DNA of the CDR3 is TGTGCCAGCAGCTTAGCCCGGTTCCCCGGACAGGGTAGAGGCTACACCTTC. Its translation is CASSLARFPGQGRGYTF.

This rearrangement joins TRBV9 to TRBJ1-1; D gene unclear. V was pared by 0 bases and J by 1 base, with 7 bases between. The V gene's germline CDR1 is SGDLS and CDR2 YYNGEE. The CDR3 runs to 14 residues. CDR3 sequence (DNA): TGTGCCAGCAGCGTAGCAATCGGGAACACTGAAGCTTTCTTT. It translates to CASSVAIGNTEAFF.

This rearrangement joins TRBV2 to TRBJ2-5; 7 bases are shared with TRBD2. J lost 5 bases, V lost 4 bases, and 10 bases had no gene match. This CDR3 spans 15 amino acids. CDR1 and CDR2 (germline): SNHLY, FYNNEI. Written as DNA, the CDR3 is TGTGCCAGCAGTGCGGTTGGGGAGGGAGGGGAGACCCAGTACTTC. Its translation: CASSAVGEGGETQYF.

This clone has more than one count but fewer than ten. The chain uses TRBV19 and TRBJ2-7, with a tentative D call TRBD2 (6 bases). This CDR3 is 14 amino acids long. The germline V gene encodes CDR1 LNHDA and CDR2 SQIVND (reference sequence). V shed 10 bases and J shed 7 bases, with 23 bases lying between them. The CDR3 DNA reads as TGTGCCACTCGGATCGACAGCACCGCGGGGGAGCAGTACTTC. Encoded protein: CATRIDSTAGEQYF.

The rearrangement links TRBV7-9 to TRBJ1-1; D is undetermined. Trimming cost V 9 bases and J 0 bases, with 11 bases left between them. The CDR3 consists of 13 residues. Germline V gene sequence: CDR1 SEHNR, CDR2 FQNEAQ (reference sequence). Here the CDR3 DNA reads TGTGCCAGTACGTGGAACATGAACACTGAAGCTTTCTTT. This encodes CASTWNMNTEAFF.

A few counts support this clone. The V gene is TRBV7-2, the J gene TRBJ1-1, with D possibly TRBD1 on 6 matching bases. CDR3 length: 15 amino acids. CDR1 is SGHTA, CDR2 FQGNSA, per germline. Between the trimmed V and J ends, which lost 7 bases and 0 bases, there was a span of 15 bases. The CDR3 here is CASNKGGTVNTEAFF. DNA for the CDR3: TGTGCCAGCAATAAAGGGGGGACCGTGAACACTGAAGCTTTCTTT.

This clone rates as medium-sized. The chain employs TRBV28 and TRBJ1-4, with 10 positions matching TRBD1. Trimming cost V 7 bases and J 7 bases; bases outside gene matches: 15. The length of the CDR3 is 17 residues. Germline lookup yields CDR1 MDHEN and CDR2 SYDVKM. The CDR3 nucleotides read TGTGCCAGCACTATCGTTAGGGGACAGGGGATAAGTGAAAAACTGTTTTTT. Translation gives CASTIVRGQGISEKLFF.

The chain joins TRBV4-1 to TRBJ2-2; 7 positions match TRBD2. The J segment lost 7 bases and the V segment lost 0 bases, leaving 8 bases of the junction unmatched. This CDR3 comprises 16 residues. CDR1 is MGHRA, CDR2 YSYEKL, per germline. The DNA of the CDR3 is TGCGCCAGCAGCCAAGATCGAGGCGGGGGTATCGGGGAGCTGTTTTTT. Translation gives CASSQDRGGGIGELFF.

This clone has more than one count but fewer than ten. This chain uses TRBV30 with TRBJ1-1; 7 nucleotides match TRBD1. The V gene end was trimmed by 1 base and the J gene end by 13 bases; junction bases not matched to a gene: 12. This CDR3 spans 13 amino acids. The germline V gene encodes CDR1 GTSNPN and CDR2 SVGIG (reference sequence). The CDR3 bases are TGTGCCTGGAGTGAGGGGGCAAGGGTTAACCTTTTCTTT. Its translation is CAWSEGARVNLFF.

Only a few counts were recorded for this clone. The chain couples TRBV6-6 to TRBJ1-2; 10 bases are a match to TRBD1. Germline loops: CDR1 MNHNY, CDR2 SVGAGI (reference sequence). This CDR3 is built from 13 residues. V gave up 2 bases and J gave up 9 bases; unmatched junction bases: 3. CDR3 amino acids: CASSYGDRGSYTF. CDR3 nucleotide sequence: TGTGCCAGCAGTTACGGGGACAGGGGAAGCTACACCTTC.

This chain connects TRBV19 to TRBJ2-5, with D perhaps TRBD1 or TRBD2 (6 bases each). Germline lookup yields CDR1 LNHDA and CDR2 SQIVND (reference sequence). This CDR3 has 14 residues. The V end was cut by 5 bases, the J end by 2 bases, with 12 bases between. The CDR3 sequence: CASSSQGTQETQYF. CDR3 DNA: TGTGCCAGTAGTTCCCAGGGGACTCAAGAGACCCAGTACTTC.

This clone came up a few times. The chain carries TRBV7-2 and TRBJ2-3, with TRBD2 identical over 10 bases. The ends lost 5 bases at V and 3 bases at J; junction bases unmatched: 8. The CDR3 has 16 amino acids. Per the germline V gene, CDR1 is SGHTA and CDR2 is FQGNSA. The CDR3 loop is CASSPEGLARTDTQYF. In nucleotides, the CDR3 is TGTGCCAGCAGCCCAGAGGGACTAGCGAGGACAGATACGCAGTATTTT.

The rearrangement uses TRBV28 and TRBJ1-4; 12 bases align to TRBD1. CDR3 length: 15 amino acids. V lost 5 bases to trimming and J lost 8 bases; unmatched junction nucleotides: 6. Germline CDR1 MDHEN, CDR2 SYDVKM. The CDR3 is CASSLPGQGAEKLFF. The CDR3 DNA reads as TGTGCCAGCAGTCTTCCGGGACAGGGGGCAGAAAAACTGTTTTTT. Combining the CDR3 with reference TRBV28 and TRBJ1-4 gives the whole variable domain DVKVTQSSRYLVKRTGEKVFLECVQDMDHENMFWYRQDPGLGLRLIYFSYDVKMKEKGDIPEGYSVSREKKERFSLILESASTNQTSMYLCASSLPGQGAEKLFFGSGTQLSVL.

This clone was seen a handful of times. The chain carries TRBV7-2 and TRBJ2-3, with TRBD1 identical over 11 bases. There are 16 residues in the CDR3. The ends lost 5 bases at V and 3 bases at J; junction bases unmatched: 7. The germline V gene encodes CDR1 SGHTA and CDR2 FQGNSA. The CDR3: CASSAWDRGGTDTQYF. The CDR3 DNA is TGTGCCAGCAGCGCGTGGGACAGGGGGGGAACAGATACGCAGTATTTT.

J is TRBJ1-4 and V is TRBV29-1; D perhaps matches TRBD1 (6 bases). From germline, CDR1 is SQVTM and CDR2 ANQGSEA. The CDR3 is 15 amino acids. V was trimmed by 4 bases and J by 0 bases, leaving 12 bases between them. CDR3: CSVGRGFATNEKLFF. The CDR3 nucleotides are TGCAGCGTTGGAAGGGGGTTCGCAACTAATGAAAAACTGTTTTTT. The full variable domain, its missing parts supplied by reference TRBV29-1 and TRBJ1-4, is SAVISQKPSRDICQRGTSLTIQCQVDSQVTMMFWYRQQPGQSLTLIATANQGSEATYESGFVIDKFPISRPNLTFSTLTVSNMSPEDSSIYLCSVGRGFATNEKLFFGSGTQLSVL.

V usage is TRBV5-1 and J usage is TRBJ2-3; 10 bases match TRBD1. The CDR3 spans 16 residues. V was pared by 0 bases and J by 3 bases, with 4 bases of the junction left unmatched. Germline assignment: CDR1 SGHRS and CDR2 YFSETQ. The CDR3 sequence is CASSLATGGVTDTQYF. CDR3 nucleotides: TGCGCCAGCAGCTTGGCGACAGGGGGCGTAACAGATACGCAGTATTTT.

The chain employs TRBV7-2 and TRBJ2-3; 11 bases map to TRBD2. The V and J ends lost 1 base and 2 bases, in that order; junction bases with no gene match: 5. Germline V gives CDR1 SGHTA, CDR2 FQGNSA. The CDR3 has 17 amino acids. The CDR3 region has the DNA TGTGCCAGCAGCTTAGAGGCTAGCGGGAGGAACACAGATACGCAGTATTTT. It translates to CASSLEASGRNTDTQYF.

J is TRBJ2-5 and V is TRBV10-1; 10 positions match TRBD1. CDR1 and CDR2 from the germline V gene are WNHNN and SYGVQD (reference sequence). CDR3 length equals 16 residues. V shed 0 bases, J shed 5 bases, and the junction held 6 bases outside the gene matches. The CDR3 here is CASSESRTGGSETQYF. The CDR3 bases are TGCGCCAGCAGTGAGTCGAGGACAGGGGGGTCGGAGACCCAGTACTTC.